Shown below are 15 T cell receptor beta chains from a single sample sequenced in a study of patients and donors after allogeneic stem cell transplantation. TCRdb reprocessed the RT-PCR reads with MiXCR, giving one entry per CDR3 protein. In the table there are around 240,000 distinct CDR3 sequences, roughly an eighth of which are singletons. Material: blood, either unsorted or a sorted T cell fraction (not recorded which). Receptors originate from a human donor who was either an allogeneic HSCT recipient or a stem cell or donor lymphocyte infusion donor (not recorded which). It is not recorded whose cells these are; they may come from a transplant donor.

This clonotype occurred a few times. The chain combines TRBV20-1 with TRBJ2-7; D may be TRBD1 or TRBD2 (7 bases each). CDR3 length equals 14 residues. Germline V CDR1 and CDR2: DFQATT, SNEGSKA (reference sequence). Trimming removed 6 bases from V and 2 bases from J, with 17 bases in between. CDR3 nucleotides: TGCAGTGCCAGCGGGGAGGGGGCGACCTACGAGCAGTACTTC. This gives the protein CSASGEGATYEQYF.

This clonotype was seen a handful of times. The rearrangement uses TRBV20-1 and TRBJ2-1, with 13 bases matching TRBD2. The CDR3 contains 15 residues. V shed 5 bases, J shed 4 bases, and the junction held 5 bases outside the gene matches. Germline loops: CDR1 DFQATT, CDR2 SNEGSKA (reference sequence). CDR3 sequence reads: CSALKTSGRYNEQFF. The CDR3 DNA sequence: TGCAGTGCTCTCAAGACTAGCGGGAGGTACAATGAGCAGTTCTTC.

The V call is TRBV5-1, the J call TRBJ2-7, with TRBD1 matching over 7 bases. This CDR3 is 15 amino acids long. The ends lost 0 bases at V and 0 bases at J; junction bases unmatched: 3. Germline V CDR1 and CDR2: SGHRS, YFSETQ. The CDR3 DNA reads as TGCGCCAGCAGCTTGGCCAGGGGGAGCTCCTACGAGCAGTACTTC. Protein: CASSLARGSSYEQYF.

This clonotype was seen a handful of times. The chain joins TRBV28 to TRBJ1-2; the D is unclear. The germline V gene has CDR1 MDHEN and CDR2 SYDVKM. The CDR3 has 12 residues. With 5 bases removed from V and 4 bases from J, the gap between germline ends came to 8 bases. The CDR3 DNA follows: TGTGCCAGCAGTCAGAGGTTCTATGGCTACACCTTC. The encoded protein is CASSQRFYGYTF.

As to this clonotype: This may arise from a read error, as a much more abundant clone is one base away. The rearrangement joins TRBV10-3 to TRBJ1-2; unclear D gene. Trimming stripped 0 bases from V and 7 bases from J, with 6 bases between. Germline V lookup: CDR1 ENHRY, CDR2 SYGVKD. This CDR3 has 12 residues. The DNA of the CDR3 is TGTGCCATCAGTGAGTCGAACAGTGGCTACACCTTC. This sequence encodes CAISESNSGYTF.

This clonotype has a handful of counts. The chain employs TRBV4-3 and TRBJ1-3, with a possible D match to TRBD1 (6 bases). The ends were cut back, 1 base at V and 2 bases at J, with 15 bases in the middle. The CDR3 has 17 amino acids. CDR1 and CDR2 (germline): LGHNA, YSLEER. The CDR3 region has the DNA TGCGCCAGCAGCCAAGTTACCGGACAGACAACTGGAAACACCATATATTTT. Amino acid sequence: CASSQVTGQTTGNTIYF.

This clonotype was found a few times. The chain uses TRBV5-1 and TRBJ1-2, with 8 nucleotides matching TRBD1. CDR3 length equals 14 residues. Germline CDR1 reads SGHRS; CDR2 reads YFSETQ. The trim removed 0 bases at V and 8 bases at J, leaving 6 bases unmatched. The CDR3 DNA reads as TGCGCCAGCAGCTTGGGAGACAGGGGAAGCGGCTACACCTTC. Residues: CASSLGDRGSGYTF.

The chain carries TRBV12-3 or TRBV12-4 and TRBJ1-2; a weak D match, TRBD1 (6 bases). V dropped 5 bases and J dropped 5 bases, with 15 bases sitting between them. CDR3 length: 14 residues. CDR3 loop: CASSPSGTSYGYTF. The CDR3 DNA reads TGTGCCAGCAGTCCCTCCGGGACATCTTATGGCTACACCTTC.

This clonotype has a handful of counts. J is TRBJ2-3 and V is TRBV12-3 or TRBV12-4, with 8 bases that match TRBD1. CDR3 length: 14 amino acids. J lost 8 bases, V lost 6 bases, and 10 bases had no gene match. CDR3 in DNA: TGTGCCAGCAGCGAAGACGACACAGGGGGTACGCAGTATTTT. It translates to CASSEDDTGGTQYF.

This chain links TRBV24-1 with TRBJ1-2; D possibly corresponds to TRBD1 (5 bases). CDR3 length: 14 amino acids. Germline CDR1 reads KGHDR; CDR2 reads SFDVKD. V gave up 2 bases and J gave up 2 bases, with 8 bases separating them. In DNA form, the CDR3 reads TGTGCCACCAGTGATTCCCCAGGGAACTATGGCTACACCTTC. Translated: CATSDSPGNYGYTF.

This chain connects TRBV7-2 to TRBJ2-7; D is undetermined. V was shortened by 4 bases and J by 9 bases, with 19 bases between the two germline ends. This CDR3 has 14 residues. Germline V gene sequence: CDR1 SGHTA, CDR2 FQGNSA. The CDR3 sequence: CASSSSVTSLGQYF. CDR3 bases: TGTGCCAGCAGCTCGTCCGTTACCTCCTTGGGGCAGTACTTC.

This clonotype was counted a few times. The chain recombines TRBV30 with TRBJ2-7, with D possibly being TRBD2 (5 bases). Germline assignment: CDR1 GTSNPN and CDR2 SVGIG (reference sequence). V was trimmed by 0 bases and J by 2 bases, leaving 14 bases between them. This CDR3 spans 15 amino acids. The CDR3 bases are TGTGCCTGGAGTGTACTTGGCTGGACTCCCTACGAGCAGTACTTC. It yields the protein CAWSVLGWTPYEQYF.

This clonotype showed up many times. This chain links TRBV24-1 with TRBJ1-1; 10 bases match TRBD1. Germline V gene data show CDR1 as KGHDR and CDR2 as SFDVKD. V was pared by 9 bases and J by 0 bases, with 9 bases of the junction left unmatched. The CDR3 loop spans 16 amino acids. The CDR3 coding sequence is TGTGCCACCCCACCGGGACAGGGGAAGGTGAACACTGAAGCTTTCTTT. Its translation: CATPPGQGKVNTEAFF.

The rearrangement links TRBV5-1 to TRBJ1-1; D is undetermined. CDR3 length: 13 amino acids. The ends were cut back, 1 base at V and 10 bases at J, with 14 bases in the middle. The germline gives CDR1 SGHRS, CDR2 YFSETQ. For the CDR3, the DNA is TGCGCCAGCAGCTTGCTAGGGATTGGAGGAGCTTTCTTT. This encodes CASSLLGIGGAFF.

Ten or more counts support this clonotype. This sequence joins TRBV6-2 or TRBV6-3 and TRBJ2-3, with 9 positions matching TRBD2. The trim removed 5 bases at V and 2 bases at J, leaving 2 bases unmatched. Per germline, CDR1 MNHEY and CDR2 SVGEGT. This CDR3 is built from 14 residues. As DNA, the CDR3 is TGTGCCAGCAGTCCTAGCGGGGTCACAGATACGCAGTATTTT. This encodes CASSPSGVTDTQYF.